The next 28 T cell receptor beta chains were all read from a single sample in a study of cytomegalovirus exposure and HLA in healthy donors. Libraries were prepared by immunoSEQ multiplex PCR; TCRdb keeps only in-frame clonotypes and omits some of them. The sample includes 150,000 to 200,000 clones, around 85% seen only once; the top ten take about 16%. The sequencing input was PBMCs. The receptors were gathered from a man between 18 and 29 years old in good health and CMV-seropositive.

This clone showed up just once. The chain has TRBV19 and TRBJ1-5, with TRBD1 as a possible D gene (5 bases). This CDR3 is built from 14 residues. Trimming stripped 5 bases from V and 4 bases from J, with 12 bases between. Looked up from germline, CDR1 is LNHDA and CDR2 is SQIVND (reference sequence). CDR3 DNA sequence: TGTGCCAGTAGTTTCGCGTCAGGGAATCAGCCCCAGCATTTT. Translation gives CASSFASGNQPQHF. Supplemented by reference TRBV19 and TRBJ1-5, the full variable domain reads DGGITQSPKYLFRKEGQNVTLSCEQNLNHDAMYWYRQDPGQGLRLIYYSQIVNDFQKGDIAEGYSVSREKKESFPLTVTSAQKNPTAFYLCASSFASGNQPQHFGDGTRLSIL.

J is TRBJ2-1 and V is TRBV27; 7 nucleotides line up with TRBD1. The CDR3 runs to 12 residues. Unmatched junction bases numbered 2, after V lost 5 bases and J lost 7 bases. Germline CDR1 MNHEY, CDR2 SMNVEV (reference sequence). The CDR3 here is CASSVTGNEQFF. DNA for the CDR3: TGTGCCAGCAGTGTGACAGGGAATGAGCAGTTCTTC.

CDR3 nucleotide sequence: TGCGCCAGCAGCCACCTACAGGGGGTCAACTATGGCTACACCTTC. This translates into CASSHLQGVNYGYTF. V usage is TRBV4-1 and J usage is TRBJ1-2; 8 bases fit TRBD1. Germline CDR1 is MGHRA and CDR2 is YSYEKL. The CDR3 totals 15 residues. V shed 3 bases, J shed 2 bases, and the junction held 5 bases outside the gene matches.

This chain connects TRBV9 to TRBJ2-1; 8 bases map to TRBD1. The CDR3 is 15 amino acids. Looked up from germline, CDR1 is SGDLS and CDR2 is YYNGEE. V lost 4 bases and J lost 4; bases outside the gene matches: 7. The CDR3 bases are TGTGCCAGCAGCCCAGGGACAGGACCTTACAATGAGCAGTTCTTC. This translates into CASSPGTGPYNEQFF.

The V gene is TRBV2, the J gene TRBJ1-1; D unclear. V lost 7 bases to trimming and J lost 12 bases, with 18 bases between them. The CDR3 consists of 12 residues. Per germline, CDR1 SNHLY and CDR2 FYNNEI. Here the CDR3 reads CASITEQSGTFF. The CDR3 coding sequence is TGTGCCAGCATAACGGAACAGTCGGGGACTTTCTTT.

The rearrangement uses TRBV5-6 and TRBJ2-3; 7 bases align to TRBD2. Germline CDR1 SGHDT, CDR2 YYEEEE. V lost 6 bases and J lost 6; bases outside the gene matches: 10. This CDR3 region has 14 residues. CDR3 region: CASTPWGGGDTQYF. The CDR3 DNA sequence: TGTGCCAGCACCCCGTGGGGGGGTGGGGATACGCAGTATTTT.

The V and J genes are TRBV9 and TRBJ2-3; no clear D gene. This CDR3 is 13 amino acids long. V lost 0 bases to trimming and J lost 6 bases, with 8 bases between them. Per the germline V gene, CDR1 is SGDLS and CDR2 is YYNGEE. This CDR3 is CASSVEVGDTQYF. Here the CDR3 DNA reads TGTGCCAGCAGCGTAGAAGTCGGGGATACGCAGTATTTT.

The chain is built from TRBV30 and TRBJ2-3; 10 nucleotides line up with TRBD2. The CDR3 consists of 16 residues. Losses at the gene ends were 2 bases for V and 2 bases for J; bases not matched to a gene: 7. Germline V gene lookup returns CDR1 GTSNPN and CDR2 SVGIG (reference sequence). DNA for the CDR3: TGTGCCTGGAGTCCCTTAGCGGGGGGCACCACAGATACGCAGTATTTT. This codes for CAWSPLAGGTTDTQYF. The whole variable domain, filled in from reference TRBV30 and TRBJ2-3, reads SQTIHQWPATLVQPVGSPLSLECTVEGTSNPNLYWYRQAAGRGLQLLFYSVGIGQISSEVPQNLSASRPQDRQFILSSKKLLLSDSGFYLCAWSPLAGGTTDTQYFGPGTRLTVL.

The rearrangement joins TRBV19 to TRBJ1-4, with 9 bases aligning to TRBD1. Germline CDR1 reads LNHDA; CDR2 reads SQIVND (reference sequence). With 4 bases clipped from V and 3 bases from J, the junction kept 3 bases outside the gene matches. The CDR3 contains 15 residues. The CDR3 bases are TGTGCCAGTAGTACACAGGGGGCGCCTAATGAAAAACTGTTTTTT. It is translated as CASSTQGAPNEKLFF.

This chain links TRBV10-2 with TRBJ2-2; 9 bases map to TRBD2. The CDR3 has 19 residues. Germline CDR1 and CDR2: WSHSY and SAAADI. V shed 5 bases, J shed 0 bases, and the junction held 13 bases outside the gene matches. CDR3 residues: CASSTGTSRGLSNTGELFF. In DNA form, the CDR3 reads TGCGCCAGCAGTACAGGGACTAGCAGGGGGTTATCGAACACCGGGGAGCTGTTTTTT.

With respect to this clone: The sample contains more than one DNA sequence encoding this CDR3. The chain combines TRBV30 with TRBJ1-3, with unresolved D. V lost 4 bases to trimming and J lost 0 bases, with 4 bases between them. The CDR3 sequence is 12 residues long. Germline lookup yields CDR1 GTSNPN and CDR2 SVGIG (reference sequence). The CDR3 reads CAWTGSGNTIYF. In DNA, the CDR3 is TGTGCCTGGACAGGCTCTGGAAACACCATATATTTT. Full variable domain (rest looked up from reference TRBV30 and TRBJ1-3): SQTIHQWPATLVQPVGSPLSLECTVEGTSNPNLYWYRQAAGRGLQLLFYSVGIGQISSEVPQNLSASRPQDRQFILSSKKLLLSDSGFYLCAWTGSGNTIYFGEGSWLTVV.

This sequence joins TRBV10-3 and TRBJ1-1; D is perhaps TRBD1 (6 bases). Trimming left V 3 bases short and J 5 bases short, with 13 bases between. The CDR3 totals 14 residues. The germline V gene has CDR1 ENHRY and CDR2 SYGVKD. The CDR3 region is CAISDGGGRTEAFF. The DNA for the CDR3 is TGTGCCATCAGTGATGGGGGGGGCCGAACTGAAGCTTTCTTT.

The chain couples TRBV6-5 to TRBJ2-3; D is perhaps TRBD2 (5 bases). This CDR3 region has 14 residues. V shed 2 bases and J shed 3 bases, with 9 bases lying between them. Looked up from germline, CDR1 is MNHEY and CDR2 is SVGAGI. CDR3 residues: CASSYGRGTDTQYF. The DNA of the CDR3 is TGTGCCAGCAGTTACGGTCGCGGGACAGATACGCAGTATTTT.

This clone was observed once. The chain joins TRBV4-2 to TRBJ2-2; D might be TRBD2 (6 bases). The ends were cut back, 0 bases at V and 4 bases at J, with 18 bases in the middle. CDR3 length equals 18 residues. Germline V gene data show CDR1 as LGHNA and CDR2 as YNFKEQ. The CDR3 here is CASSQDKTPSVRTGELFF. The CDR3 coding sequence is TGTGCCAGCAGCCAAGATAAGACCCCTAGCGTTCGCACCGGGGAGCTGTTTTTT.

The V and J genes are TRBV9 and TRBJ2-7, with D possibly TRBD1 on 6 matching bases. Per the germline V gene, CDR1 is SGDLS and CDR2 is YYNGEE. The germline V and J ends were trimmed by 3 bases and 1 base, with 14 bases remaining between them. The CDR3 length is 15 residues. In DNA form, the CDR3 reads TGTGCCAGCAGCGCCTCGACAGGTAGATCCTACGAGCAGTACTTC. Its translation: CASSASTGRSYEQYF.

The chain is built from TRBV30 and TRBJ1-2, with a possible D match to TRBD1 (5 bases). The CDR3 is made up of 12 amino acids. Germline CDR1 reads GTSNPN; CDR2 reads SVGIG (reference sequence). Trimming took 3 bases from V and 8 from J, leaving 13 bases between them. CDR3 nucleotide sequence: TGTGCCTGGAGATACGGAGGGGAAGGCTACACCTTC. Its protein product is CAWRYGGEGYTF. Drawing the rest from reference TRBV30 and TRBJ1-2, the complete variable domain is SQTIHQWPATLVQPVGSPLSLECTVEGTSNPNLYWYRQAAGRGLQLLFYSVGIGQISSEVPQNLSASRPQDRQFILSSKKLLLSDSGFYLCAWRYGGEGYTFGSGTRLTVV.

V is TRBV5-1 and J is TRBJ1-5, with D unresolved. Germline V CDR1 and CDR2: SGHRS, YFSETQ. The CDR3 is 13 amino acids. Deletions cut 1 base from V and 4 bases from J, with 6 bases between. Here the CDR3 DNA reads TGCGCCAGCAGCTTGACAGTAAATCAGCCCCAGCATTTT. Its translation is CASSLTVNQPQHF.

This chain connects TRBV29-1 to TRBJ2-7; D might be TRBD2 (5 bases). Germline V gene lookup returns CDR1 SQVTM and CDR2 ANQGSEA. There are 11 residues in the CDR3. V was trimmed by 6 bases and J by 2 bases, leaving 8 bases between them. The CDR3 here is CSVGMPYEQYF. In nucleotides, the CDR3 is TGCAGCGTCGGGATGCCCTACGAGCAGTACTTC.

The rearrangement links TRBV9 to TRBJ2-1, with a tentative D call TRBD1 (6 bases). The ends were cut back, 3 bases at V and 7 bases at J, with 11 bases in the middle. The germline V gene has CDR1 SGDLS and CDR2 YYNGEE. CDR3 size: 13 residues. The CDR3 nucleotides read TGTGCCAGCAGCGCCACGCAGGGGAATGAGCAGTTCTTC. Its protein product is CASSATQGNEQFF.

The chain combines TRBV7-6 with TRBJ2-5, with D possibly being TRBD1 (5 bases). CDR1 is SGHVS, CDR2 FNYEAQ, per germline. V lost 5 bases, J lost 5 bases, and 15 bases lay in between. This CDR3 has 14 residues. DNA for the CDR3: TGTGCCAGCAGCCCCCACAGGACGTACGAGACCCAGTACTTC. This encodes CASSPHRTYETQYF.

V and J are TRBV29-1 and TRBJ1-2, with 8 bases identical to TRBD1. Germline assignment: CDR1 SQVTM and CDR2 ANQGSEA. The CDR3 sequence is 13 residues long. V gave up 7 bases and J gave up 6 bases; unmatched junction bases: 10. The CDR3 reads CSDSGGSGDGYTF. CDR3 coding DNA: TGCAGCGACTCAGGGGGCAGTGGTGATGGCTACACCTTC.

Here the CDR3 DNA reads TGTGCCAGCGGGAGCGGCTCCTACAATGAGCAGTTCTTC. Its translation: CASGSGSYNEQFF. The chain uses TRBV2 and TRBJ2-1; D possibly corresponds to TRBD2 (5 bases). Germline loops: CDR1 SNHLY, CDR2 FYNNEI. The V end lost 8 bases, the J end lost 0 bases, and 8 bases lay between the germline ends. The CDR3 has 13 residues.

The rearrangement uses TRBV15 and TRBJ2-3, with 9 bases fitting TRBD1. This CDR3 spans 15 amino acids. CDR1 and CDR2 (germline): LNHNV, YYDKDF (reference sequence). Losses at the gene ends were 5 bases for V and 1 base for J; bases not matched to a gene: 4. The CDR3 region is CATSVNRGRTDTQYF. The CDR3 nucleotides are TGTGCCACCAGCGTGAACAGGGGGCGCACAGATACGCAGTATTTT.

The CDR3 loop reads CASSARWGTGAYGYTF. CDR3 nucleotides: TGTGCCAGCAGCGCGAGATGGGGGACAGGGGCTTATGGCTACACCTTC. The chain carries TRBV9 and TRBJ1-2; 10 bases agree with TRBD1. CDR3 length equals 16 residues. V lost 3 bases, J lost 5 bases, and 10 bases stayed unmatched. The V gene's germline CDR1 is SGDLS and CDR2 YYNGEE.

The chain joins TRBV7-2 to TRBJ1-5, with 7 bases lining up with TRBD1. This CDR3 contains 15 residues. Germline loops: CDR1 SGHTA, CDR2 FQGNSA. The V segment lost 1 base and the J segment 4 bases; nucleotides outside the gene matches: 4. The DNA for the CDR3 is TGTGCCAGCAGCTTAGTAGCGACAGGGAATCAGCCCCAGCATTTT. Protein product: CASSLVATGNQPQHF.

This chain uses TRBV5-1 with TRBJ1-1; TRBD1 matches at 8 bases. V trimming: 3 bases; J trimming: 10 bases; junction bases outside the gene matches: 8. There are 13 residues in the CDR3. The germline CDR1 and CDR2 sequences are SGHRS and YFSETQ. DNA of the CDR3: TGCGCCAGCAGCTCGACAGGGGATAGTCTAGCTTTCTTT. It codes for CASSSTGDSLAFF.

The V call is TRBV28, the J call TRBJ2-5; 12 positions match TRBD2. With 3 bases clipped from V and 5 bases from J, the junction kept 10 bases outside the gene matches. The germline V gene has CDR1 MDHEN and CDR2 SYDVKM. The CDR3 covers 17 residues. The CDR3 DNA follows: TGTGCCAGCAGTTTTGTTCGACTAGCGGGAGAAGGGGAGACCCAGTACTTC. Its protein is CASSFVRLAGEGETQYF.

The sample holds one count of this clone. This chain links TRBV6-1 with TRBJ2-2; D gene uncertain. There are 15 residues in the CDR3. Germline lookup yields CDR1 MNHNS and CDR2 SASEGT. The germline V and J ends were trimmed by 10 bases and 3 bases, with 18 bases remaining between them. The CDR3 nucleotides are TGTGCCACCTTCCCGAGGTTGTTTGACACCGGGGAGCTGTTTTTT. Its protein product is CATFPRLFDTGELFF.